This T cell receptor beta chain was obtained from a study of blood T cell repertoires in COVID-19. Sequencing used immunoSEQ multiplex PCR; TCRdb keeps in-frame clones, though not all of them. This sample has approximately 300,000 clones, with roughly 88% found just once. Looked up from germline, CDR1 is MNHEY and CDR2 is SVGAGI. The CDR3 extends over 13 amino acids. V dropped 4 bases and J dropped 4 bases, with 10 bases sitting between them. This chain links TRBV6-5 with TRBJ2-5; D is unresolved. The clonotype comes from a human donor with COVID-19, enrolled during active disease. The donor label of this sample is uncertain. The sample taken for sequencing was peripheral blood. DNA of the CDR3: TGTGCCAGCAGTTCCGCCGGGTCAGAGACCCAGTACTTC. Translated: CASSSAGSETQYF.